The entry below describes one T cell receptor beta chain. What it recognizes is unknown. Primers for the PCR totalled 60 Vbeta and 13 Jbeta. Authors' methods: The authors later counted 75 million to 90 million unique TCR beta chains, about 11 million of them shared. Only in-frame clones appear in the TCRdb table, and some are missing; sequencing was by immunoSEQ multiplex PCR. V and J calls and clone size are copied from that table; D and trimming were computed from the DNA. The sample has some 150,000 clones; 62% are singletons. The record originates from a study of cytomegalovirus exposure and HLA in healthy donors. Findings and limits, study-wide: Some V segments, TRBV6-2 and TRBV6-3 among them, were indistinguishable and were therefore excluded.

Germline values: CDR1 SGHVS, CDR2 FNYEAQ. This CDR3 has 18 residues. V was clipped by 2 bases and J by 0 bases; unmatched bases: 8. The rearrangement joins TRBV7-6 to TRBJ2-1; 9 nucleotides align to TRBD2. The source is a man in his forties in good health and CMV-seronegative. Sequencing input: PBMCs. Here the CDR3 DNA reads TGTGCCAGCAGCTTATTAGCGGGAGTCCCGAGCTCCTACAATGAGCAGTTCTTC. Protein: CASSLLAGVPSSYNEQFF.